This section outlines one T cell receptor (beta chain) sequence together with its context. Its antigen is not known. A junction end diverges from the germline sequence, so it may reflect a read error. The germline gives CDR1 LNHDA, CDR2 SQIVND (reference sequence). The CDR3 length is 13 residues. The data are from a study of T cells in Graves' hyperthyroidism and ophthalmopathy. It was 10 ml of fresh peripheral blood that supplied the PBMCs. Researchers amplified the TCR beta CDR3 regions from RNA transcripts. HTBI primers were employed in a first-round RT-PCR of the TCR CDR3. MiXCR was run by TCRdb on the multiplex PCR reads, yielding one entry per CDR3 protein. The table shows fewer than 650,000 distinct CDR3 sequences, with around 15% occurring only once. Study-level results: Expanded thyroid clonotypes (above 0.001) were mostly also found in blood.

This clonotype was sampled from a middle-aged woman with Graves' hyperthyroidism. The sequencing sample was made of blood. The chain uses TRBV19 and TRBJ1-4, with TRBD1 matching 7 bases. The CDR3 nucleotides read TGTGCCAGTAGCATAGACAGGGAAGGAAAACTGTTTTTT. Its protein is CASSIDREGKLFF.